This T cell receptor (beta chain) was retrieved from a study of Tregs in tolerant kidney transplant recipients. Recipients received nonmyeloablative bone marrow transplants from related graft donors, with transient mixed chimerism. This table comes from immunoSEQ multiplex PCR, and its TCRdb copy is limited to in-frame clones, with some not included. The sample consists of about 81,000 clones, around 90% of them appearing once. The sequence was obtained from a human patient who received a combined kidney and bone marrow transplant. Certain T cells may be donor cells from the graft. The sequences come from CD4+ T cells from blood (PBMCs), collected 24 months after the transplant.

The CDR3 DNA sequence: TGTGCCAGCAGTTTAACGGGACGGGAGTCCTACGAGCAGTACTTC. This gives the protein CASSLTGRESYEQYF. V is TRBV28 and J is TRBJ2-7; TRBD2 might be the D (6 bases). The CDR3 runs to 15 residues. CDR1 and CDR2 from the germline V gene are MDHEN and SYDVKM. V was trimmed by 2 bases and J by 1 base, leaving 12 bases between them.